Listed here is a single T cell receptor beta chain. Its antigen is unknown. The data originate from a study of shared clonotypes between healthy human individuals. The germline gives CDR1 GTSNPN, CDR2 SVGIG (reference sequence). CDR3 size: 17 residues. The trim removed 0 bases at V and 8 bases at J, leaving 13 bases unmatched. Source study methods: ImmunoSEQ output held junction-only sequences without quality scores, so filtering differed. Here immunoSEQ multiplex PCR was the method, and the copy in TCRdb shows in-frame clones only, minus some. V, J and clone size are those of that table, while D and trimming were read from the DNA. This sample has 1,100,000 or so clones; around three quarters occur once, and the top ten carry more than 0.5%. Notes on the study in general: Several donors showed sharing of about 4.6% of naive CD4 clonotypes. Relative to memory subsets, naive subsets generally showed larger estimated richness.

The source material was memory CD4+ T cells from PBMCs. Sample subset: CD45RA-negative fraction. This chain links TRBV30 with TRBJ2-1; 10 bases fit TRBD2. The sequence derives from a young man in good health. Some clones in this sample may be carry-over from other donors' samples. CDR3 sequence (DNA): TGTGCCTGGAGTGTAAGTCGGTGGAGCGGGAGGGCGGATGAGCAGTTCTTC. It codes for CAWSVSRWSGRADEQFF.